Here is one T cell receptor beta chain with its context. Its target is not known. CFSE-dim autoproliferating and CFSE-high non-proliferating T cells from unstimulated culture were sequenced separately. Cultures began with 45 million to 60 million CFSE-labeled PBMCs, unstimulated for more than 6 days, with replicate wells pooled. Without exogenous stimuli, roughly 0.5 uM CFSE-labeled PBMCs were cultured serum-free. This sample is part of a study of memory B cells and T cells in multiple sclerosis. The assay was immunoSEQ multiplex PCR, and TCRdb's table has in-frame clones only and misses some. The table includes 30,000 or so clones, about 84% detected once. Findings of the study overall: Shared clonotype counts depended on differing compartment clone-set sizes and were normalized.

This sequence was found in a human donor with multiple sclerosis. Source material: PBMCs from blood kept in culture.

The CDR3 protein is CASSVGSRETQYF. The CDR3 DNA sequence: TGTGCCAGCAGCGTGGGATCCCGAGAGACCCAGTACTTC. The chain is built from TRBV11-2 and TRBJ2-5; the D is unclear. The CDR3 has 13 amino acids. The ends were cut back, 5 bases at V and 4 bases at J, with 11 bases in the middle. Germline CDR1 and CDR2: SGHAT and FQNNGV.